This TCR beta chain was captured by sequencing in a study of response to subunit inactivated influenza vaccine. Study results and limitations: Researchers suggested that each seasonal influenza vaccination recruits few new T cells.

As to this clonotype: Antigen: not known.

MiXCR was run by TCRdb on the RT-PCR reads, yielding one entry per CDR3 protein. The data hold 750,000 to 850,000 distinct CDR3 sequences, with approximately 17% observed a single time. This CDR3 spans 15 amino acids. Trimming removed 3 bases at V and 4 bases at J, with 15 bases between. Germline V gives CDR1 SGHVS, CDR2 FQNEAQ. The input for sequencing was PBMCs from blood, taken 5 days after vaccination. The clonotype was recovered from a man aged 45-65 years who received an inactivated influenza vaccine. The rearrangement joins TRBV7-8 to TRBJ2-5, with a possible D match to TRBD2 (5 bases). CDR3 in DNA: TGTGCCAGCAGCTTGTCGAGGGTTCGGGGAGAGACCCAGTACTTC. Translating gives CASSLSRVRGETQYF.